This T cell receptor (beta chain) was sequenced during a study of control samples from healthy donors and cancer patients. This clone was counted a single time. CDR1 and CDR2 (germline): MNHNY, SVGAGI (reference sequence). The ends were cut back, 6 bases at V and 0 bases at J, with 9 bases in the middle. This CDR3 region has 13 residues. Assay: immunoSEQ multiplex PCR; the TCRdb copy retains only in-frame clones and omits some. In the table there are fewer than 20,000 clones, roughly 86% of which are singletons. The chain uses TRBV6-6 and TRBJ2-7; TRBD2 might be the D (5 bases). This sequence was found in a woman between 65 and 79 years old with colorectal cancer. Sequences were obtained from PBMCs. The CDR3 DNA is TGTGCCAGCAGGGAGGACCTCTCCTACGAGCAGTACTTC. The encoded protein is CASREDLSYEQYF.